A selection of T cell receptor beta chains follows, all from one sample in a study of vaccination and CD4 T cells after COVID-19. Each CDR3 protein is one row after TCRdb ran MiXCR on the PCR reads. Among about 13,000 distinct CDR3 sequences listed, 45% were seen once. Their specific antigens are unknown. This sample comprised CD4+ T cells from blood, cultured in vitro, obtained after SARS-CoV-2 vaccination. These receptor sequences come from a human donor who had recovered from COVID-19. Both conserved end residues are part of each CDR3. The D gene is left open where the match is weak. Clone size is stated in some rows and not others, as once, few, many or a class when expanded.

D: TRBD1; size: few; J: TRBJ2-3; V: TRBV2; CDR3: CASSRQGTSTDTQYF; DNA: TGTGCCAGCAGCAGACAGGGAACTAGCACAGATACGCAGTATTTT
D: .; size: .; J: TRBJ1-4; V: TRBV6-5; CDR3: CASSYRGGEKLFF; DNA: TGTGCCAGCAGTTACAGGGGGGGTGAAAAACTGTTTTTT
D: .; size: .; J: TRBJ1-6; V: TRBV5-1; CDR3: CASSLEAGFDSPLHF; DNA: TGCGCCAGCAGCTTGGAGGCCGGGTTTGATTCACCCCTCCACTTT
D: TRBD2; size: few; J: TRBJ2-3; V: TRBV7-8; CDR3: CASSLASGTRTDTQYF; DNA: TGTGCCAGCAGCTTAGCTAGCGGGACTCGCACAGATACGCAGTATTTT
D: TRBD2; size: few; J: TRBJ2-3; V: TRBV19; CDR3: CASSIDSGRFRAETDTQYF; DNA: TGTGCCAGTAGTATCGATAGCGGGAGGTTCCGGGCGGAGACAGATACGCAGTATTTT
D: .; size: few; J: TRBJ1-5; V: TRBV6-2/TRBV6-3; CDR3: CASTSVRGNNQPQHF; DNA: TGTGCCAGCACCTCCGTTAGGGGAAACAATCAGCCCCAGCATTTT
D: .; size: few; J: TRBJ1-2; V: TRBV20-1; CDR3: CSAHSRGDDYGYTF; DNA: TGCAGTGCTCACAGCAGGGGCGATGACTATGGCTACACCTTC
D: .; size: .; J: TRBJ1-6; V: TRBV21-1; CDR3: CASSKRAGQPSSYNSPLHF; DNA: TGTGCCAGCAGCAAGAGAGCCGGACAGCCGAGCTCCTATAATTCACCCCTCCACTTT
D: TRBD2; size: .; J: TRBJ2-1; V: TRBV20-1; CDR3: CSAIPGLAGGPEDEQFF; DNA: TGCAGTGCTATCCCGGGACTAGCGGGAGGCCCCGAGGATGAGCAGTTCTTC
D: TRBD1; size: few; J: TRBJ2-3; V: TRBV19; CDR3: CASSLGDRSTDTQYF; DNA: TGTGCCAGTAGCCTCGGGGACAGAAGCACAGATACGCAGTATTTT
D: .; size: .; J: TRBJ1-4; V: TRBV7-9; CDR3: CASSLGGIDEKLFF; DNA: TGTGCCAGCAGCTTAGGGGGGATTGATGAAAAACTGTTTTTT
D: TRBD1; size: .; J: TRBJ2-1; V: TRBV27; CDR3: CASSPGQAKPSYNEQFF; DNA: TGTGCCAGCAGTCCTGGACAGGCCAAGCCTTCCTACAATGAGCAGTTCTTC
D: .; size: .; J: TRBJ2-5; V: TRBV27; CDR3: CASRRGSQETQYF; DNA: TGTGCCAGCAGACGGGGTTCCCAAGAGACCCAGTACTTC
D: .; size: .; J: TRBJ2-7; V: TRBV6-4; CDR3: CASSVGTDEQYF; DNA: TGTGCCAGCAGTGTGGGGACGGACGAGCAGTACTTC
D: TRBD1; size: few; J: TRBJ1-2; V: TRBV20-1; CDR3: CSALGQGGYTF; DNA: TGCAGTGCTCTCGGACAGGGAGGCTACACCTTC
D: .; size: .; J: TRBJ1-5; V: TRBV20-1; CDR3: CSARVQSNQPQHF; DNA: TGCAGTGCTAGAGTACAGAGCAATCAGCCCCAGCATTTT
D: .; size: once; J: TRBJ2-3; V: TRBV14; CDR3: CASSQSTDTQYF; DNA: TGTGCCAGCAGCCAAAGCACAGATACGCAGTATTTT
D: .; size: .; J: TRBJ2-7; V: TRBV28; CDR3: CASRLADGEEQYF; DNA: TGTGCCAGTAGGCTCGCCGACGGGGAAGAGCAGTACTTC
D: .; size: few; J: TRBJ1-2; V: TRBV7-9; CDR3: CASSLEQAGEWRDYGYTF; DNA: TGTGCCAGCAGCTTAGAACAGGCAGGGGAGTGGAGAGACTATGGCTACACCTTC
D: TRBD1; size: .; J: TRBJ1-6; V: TRBV14; CDR3: CASSIAGGTPLHF; DNA: TGTGCCAGCAGCATTGCAGGGGGAACACCCCTCCACTTT
D: .; size: .; J: TRBJ2-3; V: TRBV20-1; CDR3: CSARGGVLGTKADTQYF; DNA: TGCAGTGCTAGAGGCGGAGTTTTAGGGACGAAAGCAGATACGCAGTATTTT
D: .; size: .; J: TRBJ2-1; V: TRBV12-3/TRBV12-4; CDR3: CASSTGRHEQFF; DNA: TGTGCCAGCAGTACAGGGAGGCATGAGCAGTTCTTC